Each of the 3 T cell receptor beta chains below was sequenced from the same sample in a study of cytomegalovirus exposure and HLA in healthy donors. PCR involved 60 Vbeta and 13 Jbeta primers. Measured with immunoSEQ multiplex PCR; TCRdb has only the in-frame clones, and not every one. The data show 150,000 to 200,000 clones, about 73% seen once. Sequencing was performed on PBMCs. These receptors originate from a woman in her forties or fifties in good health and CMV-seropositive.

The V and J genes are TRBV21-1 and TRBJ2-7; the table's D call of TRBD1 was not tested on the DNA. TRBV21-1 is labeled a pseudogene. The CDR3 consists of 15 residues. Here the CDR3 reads CASPPRTGTSYEQYF. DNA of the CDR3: TGTGCCAGCCCGCCGAGGACAGGGACCTCCTACGAGCAGTACTTC.

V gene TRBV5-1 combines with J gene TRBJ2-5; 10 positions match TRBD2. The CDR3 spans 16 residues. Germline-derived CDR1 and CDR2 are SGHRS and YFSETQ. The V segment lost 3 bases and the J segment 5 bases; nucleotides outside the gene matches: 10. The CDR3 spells CASSSQRGGLGETQYF. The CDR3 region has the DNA TGCGCCAGCAGCTCCCAGCGGGGGGGCCTCGGGGAGACCCAGTACTTC. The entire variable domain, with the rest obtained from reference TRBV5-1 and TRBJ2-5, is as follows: KAGVTQTPRYLIKTRGQQVTLSCSPISGHRSVSWYQQTPGQGLQFLFEYFSETQRNKGNFPGRFSGRQFSNSRSEMNVSTLELGDSALYLCASSSQRGGLGETQYFGPGTRLLVL.

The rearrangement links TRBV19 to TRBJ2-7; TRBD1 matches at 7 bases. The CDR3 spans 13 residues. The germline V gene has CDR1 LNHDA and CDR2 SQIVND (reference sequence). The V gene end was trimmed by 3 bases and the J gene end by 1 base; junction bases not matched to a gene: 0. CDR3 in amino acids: CASSMTGSYEQYF. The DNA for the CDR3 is TGTGCCAGTAGTATGACAGGGTCCTACGAGCAGTACTTC.